Detailed here is one T cell receptor (beta chain). Its antigen is undetermined. Likely unrecorded immune exposures existed in these nominally healthy donors. The sample is drawn from a study of cytomegalovirus exposure and HLA in healthy donors. About the study: An early release of data contained approximately 80 million unique TCRs, which came from HLA-typed donors.

PCR employed 60 Vbeta and 13 Jbeta primers. Produced via immunoSEQ multiplex PCR; TCRdb's table is partial and in-frame only. The sample has 150,000 to 200,000 clones, 78% seen once. This CDR3 contains 15 residues. The V end lost 1 base, the J end lost 8 bases, and 14 bases lay between the germline ends. Per the germline V gene, CDR1 is SEHNR and CDR2 is FQNEAQ (reference sequence). Whole-study findings and limits: Reported performance of the classifier showed diagnosis of cytomegalovirus status with high specificity and sensitivity. Further analysis was carried out later, and it showed several of the most significant clusters appearing linked to common viral pathogens.

The sample taken for sequencing was PBMCs. The clonotype was recovered from a woman aged 50 to 60 in good health and CMV-seropositive. The chain combines TRBV7-9 with TRBJ1-4; D gene unclear. The CDR3 region has the DNA TGTGCCAGCAGCTTAGGAGGTGGGAGAGGAGAAAAACTGTTTTTT. Its translation is CASSLGGGRGEKLFF.